This passage covers 5 T cell receptor beta chains from one sample sequenced in a study of T cell repertoires in cytomegalovirus infection (dated by TCRdb to the late 2010s). The treatment or condition label, as the study defines it: in vitro stimulation with specific CMV peptide epitopes to enrich CMV-specific T cells. Sequencing instrument: Illumina HiSeq 1500. The public reads were reanalyzed by TCRdb: fastp trimming at Q25, MiXCR alignment, in-frame beta chains only. Each CDR3 protein gets just one entry, which takes the most common genes and DNA from the rows behind it. This sample lists approximately 470,000 distinct CDR3 sequences; approximately 40% were detected once. The ten largest clones add up to around 44% of the sample. No antigen has been identified for these receptors. The material sequenced was cultured PBMCs, taken from culture after CMV antigen stimulation. The receptors come from a human donor in good health (CMV status not recorded). Some clones in this sample may be carry-over from other donors' samples.

The J gene is TRBJ2-1, the V gene TRBV20-1; D possibly uses TRBD1 or TRBD2 (5 bases each). CDR1 is DFQATT and CDR2 is SNEGSKA in the germline V gene (reference sequence). V was cut by 0 bases and J by 5 bases, with 11 bases left in between. CDR3 length: 14 residues. The CDR3 spells CSARDYGTHNEQFF. The CDR3 nucleotides read TGCAGTGCTAGAGATTACGGGACCCACAATGAGCAGTTCTTC.

The chain combines TRBV6-6 with TRBJ2-7; TRBD2 might be the D (6 bases). Per the germline V gene, CDR1 is MNHNY and CDR2 is SVGAGI (reference sequence). CDR3 length equals 15 residues. The ends were cut back, 1 base at V and 1 base at J, with 11 bases in the middle. CDR3 bases: TGTGCCAGCAGTTACTACGGGCTAGCGTCCTACGAGCAGTACTTC. As protein: CASSYYGLASYEQYF.

CDR3 sequence: CASSSPPGGVYGYTF. The CDR3 DNA reads as TGTGCCAGCAGCTCCCCCCCCGGGGGAGTCTATGGCTACACCTTC. J is TRBJ1-2 and V is TRBV28; perhaps TRBD1 as D (5 bases). This CDR3 contains 15 residues. Per the germline V gene, CDR1 is MDHEN and CDR2 is SYDVKM. V lost 6 bases and J 4 bases, leaving 18 bases between the germline ends.

This chain uses TRBV5-6 with TRBJ2-2; unclear D gene. The germline CDR1 and CDR2 sequences are SGHDT and YYEEEE. V lost 3 bases to trimming and J lost 5 bases, with 14 bases between them. CDR3 length: 15 residues. CDR3 DNA sequence: TGTGCCAGCAGCTCCCGCCACAGTGGGACCGGGGAGCTGTTTTTT. Translated, it gives CASSSRHSGTGELFF.

This clonotype showed up just a few times. V usage is TRBV6-2 or TRBV6-3 and J usage is TRBJ2-5; a possible D gene is TRBD2 (6 bases). The CDR3 consists of 15 residues. The germline gives CDR1 MNHEY, CDR2 SVGEGT. Between the trimmed V and J ends, which lost 2 bases and 4 bases, there was a span of 14 bases. The CDR3 DNA follows: TGTGCCAGCAGTTACCTCATCGTCGGGGGAGAGACCCAGTACTTC. Translating gives CASSYLIVGGETQYF.